This TCR beta chain was obtained from a study of blood T cell repertoires in COVID-19 (dated by TCRdb to the early 2020s). About the investigation overall: Samples covering the acute and convalescent phases of COVID-19 were provided by collaborators in the United States, Italy and Spain. Where HLA class I and class II types were available, the types were taken from metadata supplied by the sample provider, not from assay-based typing. A de-identified subject ID, COVID-19 status, age in years and sex were almost always included in the sample metadata. The prospective study material was composed of cDNA or gDNA derived from T cells, B-cell-depleted T cells, or PBMCs. Deeply sampled blood TCRbeta repertoires from subjects exposed to, actively infected with, or recovered from COVID-19 were included in the dataset. Samples were obtained from the ongoing ImmuneRACE study (first 160 participants) and from some 1,300 subjects provided by 6 global collaborators. The repertoires were released in a freely available public database intended as a resource for research on the immune response to SARS-CoV-2.

On this clone itself: Its antigen specificity is not known. No base quality values were provided; no much bigger clone lies one nucleotide off.

Each collaborating institution followed its own protocols to collect whole blood in K2EDTA tubes. Collaborator samples were shipped for TCRbeta analysis as frozen whole blood, isolated PBMCs, or DNA extracted from either sample type. Broad study findings and their caveats: The quantity of clinical and demographic metadata differed by source and by participant and was supplied without curation.

TCRbeta CDR3 regions were amplified from genomic DNA using the immunoSEQ Assay, a bias-controlled multiplex PCR. The original methods were these. Nucleated cell counts per sample were estimated from amplification of reference gene primers within the assay. To quantify the absolute abundance of each unique TCRbeta CDR3 rearrangement, sequence reads were collapsed and filtered. For each sample, productive Simpson clonality was calculated as the square root of Simpson's diversity index across productive rearrangements. Drawn from immuneACCESS, this table holds only the in-frame rearrangements with V and J called that TCRdb kept. Clones are partly lost; checked studies trace under half to an unresolved V gene and leave the rest unexplained. V and J calls and clone size are as listed in that table; D and trimming were resolved from the DNA. The sample table lists hundreds of thousands of clones, around 85% of them with a count of one. The ten largest clones add up to 2.2% of the sample.

This TCR derives from a woman aged 45-59 years with acute or convalescent COVID-19. Sequences were obtained from peripheral blood.

Here is the DNA: TGTGCCATCAGTGCGACGGGAGTCAAAAACATTCAGTACTTC. Its coded protein is CAISATGVKNIQYF. The sequence is built from TRBV10-3 and TRBJ2-4; possibly the D gene is TRBD2, per 6 matching bases. The CDR3 spans 14 residues, from the cysteine through the phenylalanine. Only CDR3 DNA remains: 42 bases, in frame from the first base. Via the germline V gene, CDR1 is ENHRY and CDR2 SYGVKD. Trimming costs V 4 bases and J 3 bases, and their ends lie 10 bases apart.